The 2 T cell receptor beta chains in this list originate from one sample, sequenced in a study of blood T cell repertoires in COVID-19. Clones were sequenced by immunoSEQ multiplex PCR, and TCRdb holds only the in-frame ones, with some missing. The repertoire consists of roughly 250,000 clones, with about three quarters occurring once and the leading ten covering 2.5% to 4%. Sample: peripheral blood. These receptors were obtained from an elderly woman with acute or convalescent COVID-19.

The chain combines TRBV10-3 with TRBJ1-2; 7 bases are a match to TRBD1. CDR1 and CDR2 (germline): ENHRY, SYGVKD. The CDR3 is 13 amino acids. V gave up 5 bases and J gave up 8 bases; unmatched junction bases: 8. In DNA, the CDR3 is TGTGCCATCAGTACAGGGGTGGTAAAGGGCTACACCTTC. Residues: CAISTGVVKGYTF.

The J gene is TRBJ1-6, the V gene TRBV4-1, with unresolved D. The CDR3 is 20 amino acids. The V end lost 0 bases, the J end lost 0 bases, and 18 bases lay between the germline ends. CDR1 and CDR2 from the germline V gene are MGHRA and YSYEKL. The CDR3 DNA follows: TGCGCCAGCAGCCAAGACATCAGTTGGAGCGGTAGCTCCTATAATTCACCCCTCCACTTT. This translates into CASSQDISWSGSSYNSPLHF.